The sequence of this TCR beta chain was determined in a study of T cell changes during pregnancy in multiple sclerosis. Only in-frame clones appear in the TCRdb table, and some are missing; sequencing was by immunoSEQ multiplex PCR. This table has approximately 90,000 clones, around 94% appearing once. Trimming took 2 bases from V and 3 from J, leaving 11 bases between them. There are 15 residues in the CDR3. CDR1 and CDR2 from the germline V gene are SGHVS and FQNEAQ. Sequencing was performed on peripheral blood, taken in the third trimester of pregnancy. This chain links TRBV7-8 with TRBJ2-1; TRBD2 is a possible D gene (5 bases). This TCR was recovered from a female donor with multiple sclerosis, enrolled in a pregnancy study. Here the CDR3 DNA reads TGTGCCAGCAGCTTAAGGACTGGGATCTACAATGAGCAGTTCTTC. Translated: CASSLRTGIYNEQFF. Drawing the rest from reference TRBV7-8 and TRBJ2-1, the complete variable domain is GAGVSQSPRYKVAKRGQDVALRCDPISGHVSLFWYQQALGQGPEFLTYFQNEAQLDKSGLPSDRFFAERPEGSVSTLKIQRTQQEDSAVYLCASSLRTGIYNEQFFGPGTRLTVL.